This section outlines one TCR beta chain sequence together with its context. Its antigen is as yet unknown. This may arise from a read error, as a much more abundant clone is one base away. TCRdb analysed the RACE reads with MiXCR anew, one entry per CDR3 protein. Of about 380,000 distinct CDR3 sequences listed, approximately 4.4% are singletons. These data originate in a study of human T cells and chemical hapten exposure. Study-wide background: Read at 6 days, the patch tests placed 0.01% DPC on the upper back. Alopecia areata, totalis and universalis patients, mostly female, were included. General observations from the study: Expanded TCRs grouped into significantly more large CDR3 similarity clusters than controls produced.

As to time point: patch test 1, 2 weeks after DPC sensitization. As for treatment: therapeutic diphenylcyclopropenone sensitization with weekly scalp DPC. This CDR3 region has 11 residues. The germline V gene encodes CDR1 DFQATT and CDR2 SNEGSKA (reference sequence). Sequences were derived from whole blood, sampled in connection with sensitization to the hapten diphenylcyclopropenone (DPC). This TCR was recovered from a woman aged 45-65 years with alopecia areata. Some clones in this sample may be carry-over from other donors' samples. The chain employs TRBV20-1 and TRBJ2-7; no clear D. This CDR3 is CSARNPYAQYF. As DNA, the CDR3 is TGCAGTGCTAGAAATCCGTACGCGCAGTACTTC.